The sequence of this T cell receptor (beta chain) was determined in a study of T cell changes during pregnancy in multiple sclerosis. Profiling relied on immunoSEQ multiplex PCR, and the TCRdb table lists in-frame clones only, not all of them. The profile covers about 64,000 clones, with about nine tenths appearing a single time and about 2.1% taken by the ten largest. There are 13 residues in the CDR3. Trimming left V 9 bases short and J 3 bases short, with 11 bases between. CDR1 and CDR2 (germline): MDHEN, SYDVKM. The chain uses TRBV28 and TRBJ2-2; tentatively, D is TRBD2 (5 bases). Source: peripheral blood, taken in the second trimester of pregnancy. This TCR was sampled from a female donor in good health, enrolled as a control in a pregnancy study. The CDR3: CASRGDYTGELFF. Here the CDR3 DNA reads TGTGCCAGTCGGGGAGACTACACCGGGGAGCTGTTTTTT.